These T cell receptor beta chains were read from a single sample in a study of high-grade serous ovarian cancer treatment subgroups. TCRdb's table, derived via immunoSEQ multiplex PCR, lists solely in-frame clones and lacks some. The sample yields some 3,200 clones, 60% to 85% seen once. Sample: tumor tissue. These receptors all come from a human donor with high-grade serous ovarian cancer. The CDR3 runs from the conserved cysteine through the conserved F or W.

V: TRBV7-2
J: TRBJ2-7
CDR3: CASSVTGLPYEQYF

V: TRBV6-1
J: TRBJ1-4
CDR3: CASTTIVATNEKLFF

V: TRBV7-2
J: TRBJ2-3
CDR3: CASSGEWLSTDTQYF

V: TRBV4-3
J: TRBJ1-1
CDR3: CASSQEWDTEAFF

V: TRBV9
J: TRBJ2-3
CDR3: CASSVGGGGSPTDTQYF

V: TRBV7-2
J: TRBJ2-1
CDR3: CASSLTSGSMNEQFF

V: TRBV7-2
J: TRBJ2-5
CDR3: CASRTRGATGETQYF

V: TRBV28
J: TRBJ2-7
CDR3: CASRPGWGYYEQYF

V: TRBV7-9
J: TRBJ1-2
CDR3: CASSRVPGGRDGYTF

V: TRBV29-1
J: TRBJ2-4
CDR3: CSVEVVSRLAKNIQYF

V: TRBV7-2
J: TRBJ2-1
CDR3: CASSLTSGRNNEQFF

V: TRBV6-6
J: TRBJ2-7
CDR3: CASSTGGFSYEQYF

V: TRBV7-3
J: TRBJ1-6
CDR3: CASSLTSGMGSPLHF

V: TRBV11-3
J: TRBJ2-7
CDR3: CASSLGREGPYEQYF

V: TRBV5-1
J: TRBJ2-1
CDR3: CASSFLAGAEQFF

V: TRBV5-5
J: TRBJ1-1
CDR3: CASSLEVGRGTEAFF

V: TRBV19
J: TRBJ1-1
CDR3: CATSTGGTEAFF

V: TRBV25-1
J: TRBJ2-5
CDR3: CASSDLRAAQETQYF

V: TRBV11-2
J: TRBJ2-1
CDR3: CASNPGLAGNNEQFF

V: TRBV28
J: TRBJ2-1
CDR3: CASSSAGTSYNEQFF

V: TRBV7-2
J: TRBJ2-7
CDR3: CASSLGSILGEQYF

V: TRBV7-2
J: TRBJ2-7
CDR3: CASSFQAMGSYEQYF

V: TRBV4-1
J: TRBJ2-7
CDR3: CASSQGEDRVNGEQYF

V: TRBV13
J: TRBJ2-7
CDR3: CASSLGARGRAYEQYF

V: TRBV7-8
J: -
CDR3: CASSLNSIYEQYF

V: TRBV5-1
J: TRBJ2-7
CDR3: CASSLAGGKYEQYF

V: TRBV7-6
J: TRBJ2-7
CDR3: CASSLLAGEQYF

V: TRBV7-2
J: TRBJ1-2
CDR3: CASSLESGYGYTF

V: TRBV18
J: TRBJ1-5
CDR3: CASSPDDNQPQHF

V: TRBV27
J: TRBJ2-4
CDR3: CASSPWTVGKNIQYF

V: TRBV19
J: TRBJ1-4
CDR3: CASNDRQGNEKLFF

V: TRBV18
J: TRBJ2-1
CDR3: CASSPPGLGTRQGEQFF

V: TRBV7-9
J: TRBJ2-7
CDR3: CASSLGGVEQYF

V: TRBV19
J: TRBJ1-1
CDR3: CASSNTGGTEAFF

V: TRBV18
J: TRBJ2-1
CDR3: CASSPSPQLIVYNEQFF

V: TRBV18
J: TRBJ2-7
CDR3: CASSGRSSYEQYF

V: TRBV7-8
J: TRBJ1-5
CDR3: CASSLDRSTRGGPQHF

V: TRBV27
J: TRBJ2-3
CDR3: CASKEGSTDTQYF

V: TRBV5-4
J: TRBJ2-3
CDR3: CASSRAGEDTQYF

V: TRBV6-1
J: TRBJ2-5
CDR3: CASSDPGGRETQYF